What follows are 16 T cell receptor beta chains derived from one specimen sequenced in a study of T cells in Graves' hyperthyroidism and ophthalmopathy. The TCR beta CDR3 regions underwent amplification using RNA transcripts as the source. The TCR CDR3 was amplified in a first-round RT-PCR using the HTBI primer set. Using its own MiXCR run on the multiplex PCR reads, TCRdb lists one record per CDR3 protein. The data hold under 650,000 distinct CDR3 sequences, with around 15% observed a single time. The sample consisted of blood. Every receptor here comes from a woman aged 25-40 years with Graves' hyperthyroidism.

This clonotype turned up a few times. The V call is TRBV20-1, the J call TRBJ1-1; D is undetermined. CDR1 DFQATT and CDR2 SNEGSKA come from the germline V gene (reference sequence). Trimming took off 6 bases at V and 0 bases at J, with 11 bases between the two ends. This CDR3 contains 13 residues. CDR3 protein: CSAVDRLNTEAFF. The CDR3 DNA follows: TGCAGTGCGGTCGACCGACTGAACACTGAAGCTTTCTTT.

The genes are TRBV29-1 and TRBJ1-1, with 7 bases matching TRBD1. There are 14 residues in the CDR3. V trimming: 7 bases; J trimming: 5 bases; junction bases outside the gene matches: 13. Per the germline V gene, CDR1 is SQVTM and CDR2 is ANQGSEA. The CDR3 loop reads CSGTGVLMGTEAFF. Here the CDR3 DNA reads TGCAGCGGAACAGGGGTACTTATGGGGACTGAAGCTTTCTTT.

The CDR3 coding sequence is TGTGCCAGCAGTGAATCACCGGGGGCGGAAAAACTGTTTTTT. Its translation: CASSESPGAEKLFF. V is TRBV25-1 and J is TRBJ1-4; tentative D call: TRBD1 (6 bases). V lost 1 base and J lost 8, with 11 bases in between. The germline gives CDR1 MGHDK, CDR2 SYGVNS. This CDR3 is built from 14 residues.

The chain couples TRBV6-1 to TRBJ1-1; D is undetermined. The V end lost 6 bases, the J end lost 4 bases, and 15 bases lay between the germline ends. Per the germline V gene, CDR1 is MNHNS and CDR2 is SASEGT. The CDR3 has 14 amino acids. CDR3 sequence reads: CASRPRTIGTEAFF. CDR3 nucleotide sequence: TGTGCCAGCAGGCCCAGGACGATTGGCACTGAAGCTTTCTTT.

In its sample, this clonotype was seen many times. The chain has TRBV20-1 and TRBJ1-1; perhaps TRBD1 as D (6 bases). This CDR3 has 16 residues. V lost 1 base, J lost 0 bases, and 15 bases lay in between. Germline CDR1 reads DFQATT; CDR2 reads SNEGSKA (reference sequence). CDR3: CSARVLQGGMNTEAFF. DNA of the CDR3: TGCAGTGCTAGAGTCCTACAGGGTGGGATGAACACTGAAGCTTTCTTT.

This clonotype was detected many times. J is TRBJ2-3 and V is TRBV2; D tentatively reads TRBD1 or TRBD2 (6 bases each). In germline, CDR1 is SNHLY, CDR2 FYNNEI. The CDR3 spans 14 residues. V gave up 9 bases and J gave up 2 bases, with 15 bases separating them. The CDR3 loop is CASGMGGYTDTQYF. Written as DNA, the CDR3 is TGTGCCAGTGGTATGGGGGGCTACACAGATACGCAGTATTTT.

This CDR3 reads CASTNRDGGGNYGYTF. The CDR3 DNA follows: TGTGCCAGTACTAACCGGGACGGAGGTGGGAACTATGGCTACACCTTC. The chain joins TRBV19 to TRBJ1-2, with a tentative D call TRBD1 (5 bases). Looked up from germline, CDR1 is LNHDA and CDR2 is SQIVND (reference sequence). CDR3 length: 16 amino acids. V lost 7 bases and J lost 2, with 20 bases in between.

The chain couples TRBV28 to TRBJ1-2; 9 nucleotides line up with TRBD1. The CDR3 contains 13 residues. Trimming took 7 bases from V and 6 from J; bases not matched to a gene: 6. The germline V gene has CDR1 MDHEN and CDR2 SYDVKM. CDR3 nucleotide sequence: TGTGCCAGCAAGGGGACAGGGACGCATGGCTACACCTTC. Protein product: CASKGTGTHGYTF.

The chain links TRBV6-1 to TRBJ2-3, with 10 bases lining up with TRBD2. Germline CDR1 is MNHNS and CDR2 is SASEGT. With V trimmed by 7 bases and J by 3 bases, 4 bases remained unmatched. The CDR3 spans 14 residues. CDR3 bases: TGTGCCAGCACCAATAGCGGGAGGACAGATACGCAGTATTTT. Translated, it gives CASTNSGRTDTQYF.

This clonotype has a count of ten or more. This chain links TRBV5-1 with TRBJ2-1; 8 bases line up with TRBD2. J lost 2 bases, V lost 1 base, and 2 bases had no gene match. Germline V CDR1 and CDR2: SGHRS, YFSETQ. The CDR3 contains 15 residues. CDR3 nucleotide sequence: TGCGCCAGCAGCTTGCAGCGGGAGACCTACAATGAGCAGTTCTTC. Its protein is CASSLQRETYNEQFF.

At least ten counts were recorded for this clonotype. The V call is TRBV7-2, the J call TRBJ2-5; D unclear. V was trimmed by 1 base and J by 4 bases, leaving 10 bases between them. Per the germline V gene, CDR1 is SGHTA and CDR2 is FQGNSA. CDR3 length equals 14 residues. CDR3 in amino acids: CASSLDPAPETQYF. The CDR3 DNA sequence: TGTGCCAGCAGCTTAGACCCAGCCCCAGAGACCCAGTACTTC.

This clonotype has only a few counts. The rearrangement uses TRBV29-1 and TRBJ2-2; D is uncertain. CDR1 and CDR2 from the germline V gene are SQVTM and ANQGSEA. The germline V and J ends were trimmed by 5 bases and 4 bases, with 8 bases remaining between them. The CDR3 contains 12 residues. CDR3 loop: CSVPKSTGELFF. CDR3 bases: TGCAGCGTTCCGAAGAGCACCGGGGAGCTGTTTTTT.

The V and J genes are TRBV15 and TRBJ2-3; 8 bases are a match to TRBD2. CDR3 length: 16 residues. Germline CDR1 LNHNV, CDR2 YYDKDF (reference sequence). Trimming cost V 1 base and J 2 bases; bases outside gene matches: 5. CDR3 coding DNA: TGTGCCACCAGCAGAGGGCTAGCGGGCAACACAGATACGCAGTATTTT. It yields the protein CATSRGLAGNTDTQYF.

This clonotype was counted a single time. A much larger clonotype is one base distant, so this may be a read error. The chain carries TRBV28 and TRBJ2-5, with 8 bases matching TRBD1. With 8 bases clipped from V and 1 base from J, the junction kept 9 bases outside the gene matches. The CDR3 is 15 residues long. Germline assignment: CDR1 MDHEN and CDR2 SYDVKM. This CDR3 is CASDRGQGGQETQYF. CDR3 coding DNA: TGTGCCAGCGACCGAGGACAGGGAGGCCAAGAGACCCAGTACTTC. The variable domain in full, with the rest retrieved from reference TRBV28 and TRBJ2-5, is DVKVTQSSRYLVKRTGEKVFLECVQDMDHENMFWYRQDPGLGLRLIYFSYDVKMKEKGDIPEGYSVSREKKERFSLILESASTNQTSMYLCASDRGQGGQETQYFGPGTRLLVL.

This clonotype was counted a few times. J is TRBJ2-7 and V is TRBV11-2; D unresolved. Per the germline V gene, CDR1 is SGHAT and CDR2 is FQNNGV. Trimming removed 4 bases at V and 5 bases at J, with 12 bases between. This CDR3 contains 13 residues. The CDR3 is CASSSARINEQYF. The CDR3, as DNA: TGTGCCAGCAGCTCGGCCCGGATCAACGAGCAGTACTTC.

Ten or more counts support this clonotype. The chain joins TRBV18 to TRBJ1-1; D is uncertain. Germline lookup yields CDR1 KGHSH and CDR2 LQKENI. Trimming stripped 5 bases from V and 1 base from J, with 14 bases between. There are 15 residues in the CDR3. This CDR3 reads CASSESNSRNTEAFF. The CDR3 nucleotides are TGTGCCAGCTCAGAGAGCAACTCAAGGAACACTGAAGCTTTCTTT.